The TCR beta chain under discussion was sequenced for a study of blood T cell repertoires in COVID-19. Study context: PBMCs, B-cell-depleted T cells, or T cells were the source of the cDNA or gDNA that made up the material.

This CDR3 is 17 amino acids long. The V gene's germline CDR1 is LNHDA and CDR2 SQIVND (reference sequence). V lost 5 bases to trimming and J lost 0 bases; unmatched junction nucleotides: 9. In Seattle, patients joined the study during active infection and were tracked longitudinally. The data were produced by immunoSEQ multiplex PCR, yet TCRdb's version contains in-frame clones alone and is incomplete. The table lists under 95,000 clones, around 85% of them singletons. V and J are TRBV19 and TRBJ1-5; 8 bases agree with TRBD1. The clonotype comes from a middle-aged man with COVID-19, enrolled during active disease. Sequencing was performed on peripheral blood. The CDR3 region is CASSDRGSTYSNQPQHF. The DNA of the CDR3 is TGTGCCAGTAGTGACAGGGGCTCGACATATAGCAATCAGCCCCAGCATTTT.